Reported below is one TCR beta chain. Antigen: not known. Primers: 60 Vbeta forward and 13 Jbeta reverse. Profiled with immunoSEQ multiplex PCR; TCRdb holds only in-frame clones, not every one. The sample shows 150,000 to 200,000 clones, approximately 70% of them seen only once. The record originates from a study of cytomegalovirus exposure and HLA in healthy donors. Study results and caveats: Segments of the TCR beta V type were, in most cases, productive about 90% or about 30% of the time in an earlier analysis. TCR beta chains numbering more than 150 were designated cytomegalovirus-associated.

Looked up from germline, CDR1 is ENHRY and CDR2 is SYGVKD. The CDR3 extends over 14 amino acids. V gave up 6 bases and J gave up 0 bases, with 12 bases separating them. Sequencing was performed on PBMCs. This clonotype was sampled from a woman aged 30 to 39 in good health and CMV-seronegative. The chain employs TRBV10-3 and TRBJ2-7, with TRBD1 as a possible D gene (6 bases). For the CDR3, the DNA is TGTGCCATCAGATTTGGACAGACCTCCTACGAGCAGTACTTC. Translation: CAIRFGQTSYEQYF.